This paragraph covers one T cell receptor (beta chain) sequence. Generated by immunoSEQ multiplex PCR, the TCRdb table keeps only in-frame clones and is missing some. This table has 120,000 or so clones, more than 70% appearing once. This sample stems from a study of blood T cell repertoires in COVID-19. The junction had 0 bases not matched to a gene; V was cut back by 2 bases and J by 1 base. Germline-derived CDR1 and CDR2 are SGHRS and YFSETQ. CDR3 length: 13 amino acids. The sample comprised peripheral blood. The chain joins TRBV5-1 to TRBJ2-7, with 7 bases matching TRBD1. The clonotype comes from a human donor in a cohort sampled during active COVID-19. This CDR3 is CASSLQGSYEQYF. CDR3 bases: TGCGCCAGCAGCTTACAGGGGTCCTACGAGCAGTACTTC.